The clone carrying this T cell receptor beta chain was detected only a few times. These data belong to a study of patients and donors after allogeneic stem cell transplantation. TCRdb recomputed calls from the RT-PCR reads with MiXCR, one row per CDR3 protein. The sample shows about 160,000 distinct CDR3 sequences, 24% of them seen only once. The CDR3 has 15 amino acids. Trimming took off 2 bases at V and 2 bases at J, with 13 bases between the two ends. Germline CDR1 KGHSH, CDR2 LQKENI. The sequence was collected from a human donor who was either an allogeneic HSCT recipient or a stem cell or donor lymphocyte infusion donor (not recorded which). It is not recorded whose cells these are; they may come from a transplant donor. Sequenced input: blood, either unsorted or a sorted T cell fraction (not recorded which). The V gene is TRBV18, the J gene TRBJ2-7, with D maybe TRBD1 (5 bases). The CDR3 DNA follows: TGTGCCAGCTCACCAGGGGCCTGGGCCACCTACGAGCAGTACTTC. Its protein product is CASSPGAWATYEQYF.